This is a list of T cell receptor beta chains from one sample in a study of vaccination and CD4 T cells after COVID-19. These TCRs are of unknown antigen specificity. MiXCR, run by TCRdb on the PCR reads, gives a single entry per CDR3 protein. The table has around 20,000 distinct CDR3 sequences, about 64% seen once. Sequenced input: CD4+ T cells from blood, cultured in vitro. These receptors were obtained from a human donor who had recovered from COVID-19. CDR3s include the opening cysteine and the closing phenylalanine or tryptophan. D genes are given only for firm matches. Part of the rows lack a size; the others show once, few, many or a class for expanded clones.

TGTGCCAGCAGTCTACAGGGAGGGAGCAATCAGCCCCAGCATTTT	CASSLQGGSNQPQHF	.	.	TRBV7-2	TRBJ1-5
TGTGCCAGCAGTGAAGCTTGGCAGGGAGTCGAGCAGTACTTC	CASSEAWQGVEQYF	.	.	TRBV6-1	TRBJ2-7
TGTGCCAGCAGCCCTACCCGGACAGGGCCATCCTACGAGCAGTACTTC	CASSPTRTGPSYEQYF	TRBD1	few	TRBV6-1	TRBJ2-7
TGCGCCAGCAGCCGCTTGAGGGGGGGCTATGGCTACACCTTC	CASSRLRGGYGYTF	.	.	TRBV23-1	TRBJ1-2
TGTGCCAGCAAAGTTCGGGACTTAGATTCCTACGAGCAGTACTTC	CASKVRDLDSYEQYF	.	once	TRBV19	TRBJ2-7
TGTGCCATCCAACGAACAGGATCCATGAACACTGAAGCTTTCTTT	CAIQRTGSMNTEAFF	.	few	TRBV6-1	TRBJ1-1
TGTGCCAGCAGTGTTGAAGGGAACACTGAAGCTTTCTTT	CASSVEGNTEAFF	.	few	TRBV2	TRBJ1-1
TGTGCCATCAGTGATGGACAAAGAGGCGAGCAGTACTTC	CAISDGQRGEQYF	.	.	TRBV10-3	TRBJ2-7
TGTGCCAGCAGCGGGATTAAAGGGCAGGCCTACGAGCAGTACTTC	CASSGIKGQAYEQYF	.	.	TRBV5-4	TRBJ2-7
TGCGCCAGCAGTGATGCAACGTGGGAGCTGTTTTTT	CASSDATWELFF	.	few	TRBV10-1	TRBJ2-2
TGTGCCAGAGGAGATCTAGCGGGAAGAAACATTCAGTACTTC	CARGDLAGRNIQYF	TRBD2	.	TRBV7-8	TRBJ2-4
TGTGCCAGCAGTCTAGCGAGAGAAAACATTCAGTACTTC	CASSLARENIQYF	.	.	TRBV12-3/TRBV12-4	TRBJ2-4
TGTGCCAGCAGCTTAATGGGGCTAAAGAGCACAGATACGCAGTATTTT	CASSLMGLKSTDTQYF	.	few	TRBV7-3	TRBJ2-3
TGTGCCACCAGCAGAGATCGTCGGGCGGGAATCTATGGCTACACCTTC	CATSRDRRAGIYGYTF	.	.	TRBV15	TRBJ1-2
TGCAGTGCCCTTACCCAGGGGGCCATCTACGAGCAGTACTTC	CSALTQGAIYEQYF	TRBD1	.	TRBV20-1	TRBJ2-7
TGTGCCAGCAGTCCAGGGTCTCGGGTAGGGATGAACACTGAAGCTTTCTTT	CASSPGSRVGMNTEAFF	.	few	TRBV2	TRBJ1-1
TGTGCCAGCAGCTTAAGGTTCGCGGGACATAATGAGCAGTTCTTC	CASSLRFAGHNEQFF	.	few	TRBV7-3	TRBJ2-1
TGTGCCAGCACCCCTTCCAGGGGAATCCAAGAGACCCAGTACTTC	CASTPSRGIQETQYF	.	.	TRBV7-2	TRBJ2-5
TGTGCCAGCAGTCAGGACAGGGGGCGAGGCACTGAAGCTTTCTTT	CASSQDRGRGTEAFF	TRBD1	once	TRBV6-1	TRBJ1-1
TGTGCCAGCAGTTACGGGACAGGGCTGCCCTACGAGCAGTACTTC	CASSYGTGLPYEQYF	TRBD1	.	TRBV6-5	TRBJ2-7
TGTGCCACCAGCAGGGACAGGAGGAACACTGAAGCTTTCTTT	CATSRDRRNTEAFF	TRBD1	.	TRBV15	TRBJ1-1
TGTGCCAGCAGCCCCCCCACAGATACGCAGTATTTT	CASSPPTDTQYF	.	few	TRBV11-1	TRBJ2-3
TGTGCCAGCATGGACAGCTCCAATGCTAACTATGGCTACACCTTC	CASMDSSNANYGYTF	.	once	TRBV18	TRBJ1-2
TGTGCCAGCAGCCCTAGCAGAGACATTCAGTACTTC	CASSPSRDIQYF	.	.	TRBV11-2	TRBJ2-4
TGTGCCAGCAGTTTTGTTGGGACAGGGTCTGGAAACACCATATATTTT	CASSFVGTGSGNTIYF	TRBD1	.	TRBV28	TRBJ1-3
TGCAGTGCTAGGGGAGTCAAGACAGGGGCGCCCTACGAGCAGTACTTC	CSARGVKTGAPYEQYF	TRBD1	once	TRBV20-1	TRBJ2-7
TGTGCCAGCAGCGCCGGAAAGGAGGACACTGAAGCTTTCTTT	CASSAGKEDTEAFF	.	.	TRBV2	TRBJ1-1
TGTGCCAGCAGCCCTTCAGGGACAGTGAACACCGGGGAGCTGTTTTTT	CASSPSGTVNTGELFF	TRBD1	.	TRBV11-3	TRBJ2-2
TGTGCCAGCAGTTCGTGGACAGGAAACACAGATACGCAGTATTTT	CASSSWTGNTDTQYF	TRBD1	.	TRBV27	TRBJ2-3
TGCAGTGCAACCCGGGAATATACGCAGTATTTT	CSATREYTQYF	.	.	TRBV20-1	TRBJ2-3
TGTGCCAGATCAAGGGACAGCGACTATGGCTACACCTTC	CARSRDSDYGYTF	TRBD1	.	TRBV2	TRBJ1-2
TGTGCCAGCAGCTTATCCCCCGGCCAGGGGAGTAGGGAGCAGTACTTC	CASSLSPGQGSREQYF	.	.	TRBV7-2	TRBJ2-7
TGTGCCAGCAGCTTAAGTAGTGGCTCTGGGGCCAACGTCCCGACTTTC	CASSLSSGSGANVPTF	.	.	TRBV7-3	TRBJ2-6
TGTGCCAGCAGGACAGGCGGTACTGGAAACACCATATATTTT	CASRTGGTGNTIYF	.	.	TRBV6-1	TRBJ1-3
TGTGCCACCAGCAGATCCAAGAGCTCCTATAATTCACCCCTCCACTTT	CATSRSKSSYNSPLHF	.	few	TRBV15	TRBJ1-6
TGTGCCAGCAGCTTAGCGAGCAGCCTTGCAACTAATGAAAAACTGTTTTTT	CASSLASSLATNEKLFF	.	.	TRBV7-2	TRBJ1-4
TGCGCCAGCAGCCATCGCATAGCGGGAACGAACACCGGGGAGCTGTTTTTT	CASSHRIAGTNTGELFF	TRBD2	.	TRBV4-1	TRBJ2-2
TGTGCCAGCAGCCCGGAGGCAGGGGGCTCCTACGAGCAGTACTTC	CASSPEAGGSYEQYF	TRBD1	.	TRBV7-2	TRBJ2-7
TGTGCCAGCAGTGACCTCGGACTAGCGGGAGAAATTCACGAGCAGTACTTC	CASSDLGLAGEIHEQYF	TRBD2	.	TRBV25-1	TRBJ2-7